These 10 T cell receptor beta chains came from one sample sequenced in a study of blood T cell repertoires in COVID-19. TCRdb's copy holds only in-frame clones and misses some; the assay was immunoSEQ multiplex PCR. The repertoire consists of some 27,000 clones, with roughly 91% occurring once and the leading ten covering about 8%. Sequences were obtained from peripheral blood. These receptor sequences come from a man over 45 with active COVID-19.

The chain links TRBV19 to TRBJ2-3; D is uncertain. The length of the CDR3 is 13 residues. V shed 1 base and J shed 5 bases, with 7 bases lying between them. From germline, CDR1 is LNHDA and CDR2 SQIVND (reference sequence). The CDR3 sequence: CASSIAPGDTQYF. DNA of the CDR3: TGTGCCAGTAGTATAGCTCCGGGAGATACGCAGTATTTT.

The CDR3, as DNA: TGTGCCAGCAGTCGCACAGGGGACCAGCCCCAGCATTTT. It codes for CASSRTGDQPQHF. This chain connects TRBV11-3 to TRBJ1-5; 7 bases align to TRBD1. This CDR3 has 13 amino acids. Trimming cost V 6 bases and J 7 bases; bases outside gene matches: 6. CDR1 and CDR2 from the germline V gene are SGHNT and YENEEA.

The genes are TRBV28 and TRBJ1-5, with 7 bases matching TRBD1. The CDR3 sequence is 13 residues long. Germline CDR1 is MDHEN and CDR2 is SYDVKM. V dropped 6 bases and J dropped 4; count of bases not matched to a gene: 3. The CDR3 DNA follows: TGTGCCAGCAGGTTACAGGGGAATCAGCCCCAGCATTTT. Translated, it gives CASRLQGNQPQHF.

The chain combines TRBV6-5 with TRBJ2-7; the match to TRBD1 covers 7 bases. Per germline, CDR1 MNHEY and CDR2 SVGAGI. This CDR3 has 16 amino acids. J lost 7 bases, V lost 0 bases, and 12 bases had no gene match. This CDR3 is CASSYSTGSLSGEQYF. The CDR3 coding sequence is TGTGCCAGCAGTTACTCGACAGGGTCCTTATCAGGGGAGCAGTACTTC.

CDR3 sequence (DNA): TGTGCGTCGTCCCCCGGGACATTTACCTACGAGCAGTACTTC. Amino acids: CASSPGTFTYEQYF. The chain carries TRBV6-5 and TRBJ2-7, with a weak D call TRBD1 (6 bases). The V gene's germline CDR1 is MNHEY and CDR2 SVGAGI. This CDR3 spans 14 amino acids.

The rearrangement links TRBV18 to TRBJ2-7, with 14 nucleotides matching TRBD2. Germline V gene sequence: CDR1 KGHSH, CDR2 LQKENI. The ends lost 0 bases at V and 2 bases at J; junction bases unmatched: 3. The CDR3 totals 17 residues. CDR3 nucleotide sequence: TGTGCCAGCTCACCACCGGGACTAGCGGGGGTCACCTACGAGCAGTACTTC. Protein sequence: CASSPPGLAGVTYEQYF. Combining the CDR3 with reference TRBV18 and TRBJ2-7 gives the whole variable domain NAGVMQNPRHLVRRRGQEARLRCSPMKGHSHVYWYRQLPEEGLKFMVYLQKENIIDESGMPKERFSAEFPKEGPSILRIQQVVRGDSAAYFCASSPPGLAGVTYEQYFGPGTRLTVT.

The V and J genes are TRBV11-2 and TRBJ1-5; 9 bases fit TRBD1. Per the germline V gene, CDR1 is SGHAT and CDR2 is FQNNGV. The trim removed 5 bases at V and 3 bases at J, leaving 8 bases unmatched. The CDR3 sequence is 16 residues long. CDR3 residues: CASSPGQGLPNQPQHF. The CDR3 nucleotides are TGTGCCAGCAGCCCCGGACAGGGGCTTCCCAATCAGCCCCAGCATTTT. Combining the CDR3 with reference TRBV11-2 and TRBJ1-5 gives the whole variable domain EAGVAQSPRYKIIEKRQSVAFWCNPISGHATLYWYQQILGQGPKLLIQFQNNGVVDDSQLPKDRFSAERLKGVDSTLKIQPAKLEDSAVYLCASSPGQGLPNQPQHFGDGTRLSIL.

The V and J genes are TRBV24-1 and TRBJ1-2; 8 nucleotides line up with TRBD1. CDR1 and CDR2 (germline): KGHDR, SFDVKD. The ends lost 4 bases at V and 5 bases at J; junction bases unmatched: 8. The CDR3 covers 15 residues. The CDR3 nucleotides read TGTGCCACCAGTGACCCGACAGGGGCAGTGTATGGCTACACCTTC. Its translation: CATSDPTGAVYGYTF.

The chain couples TRBV4-3 to TRBJ2-3, with TRBD2 matching 13 bases. CDR1 and CDR2 (germline): LGHNA, YSLEER. The CDR3 has 18 amino acids. J gave up 2 bases and V 2 bases, and 7 bases lay outside the gene matches. The CDR3 nucleotides are TGCGCCAGCAGCCAATGGCCGGGACTAGCGGGGCCCACAGATACGCAGTATTTT. Amino acids: CASSQWPGLAGPTDTQYF.

The V call is TRBV5-4, the J call TRBJ2-3; TRBD2 is a possible D gene (7 bases). V was trimmed by 0 bases and J by 3 bases, leaving 11 bases between them. CDR3 length: 15 amino acids. Looked up from germline, CDR1 is SGHNT and CDR2 is YYREEE (reference sequence). The CDR3 coding sequence is TGTGCCAGCAGCTTGGCGGGGGGCGCGACAGATACGCAGTATTTT. This encodes CASSLAGGATDTQYF. The full variable domain, completed using reference TRBV5-4 and TRBJ2-3, is ETGVTQSPTHLIKTRGQQVTLRCSSQSGHNTVSWYQQALGQGPQFIFQYYREEENGRGNFPPRFSGLQFPNYSSELNVNALELDDSALYLCASSLAGGATDTQYFGPGTRLTVL.